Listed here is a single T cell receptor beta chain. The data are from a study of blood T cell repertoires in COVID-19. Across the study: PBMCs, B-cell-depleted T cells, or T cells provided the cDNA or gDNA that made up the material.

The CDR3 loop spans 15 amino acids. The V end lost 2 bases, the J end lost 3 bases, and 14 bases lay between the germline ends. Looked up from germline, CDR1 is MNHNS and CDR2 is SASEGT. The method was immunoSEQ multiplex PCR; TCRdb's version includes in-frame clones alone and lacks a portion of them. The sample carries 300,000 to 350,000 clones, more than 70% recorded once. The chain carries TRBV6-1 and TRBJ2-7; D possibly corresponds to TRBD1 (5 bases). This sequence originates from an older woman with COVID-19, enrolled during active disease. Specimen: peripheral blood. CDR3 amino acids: CASSEIVQGFYEQYF. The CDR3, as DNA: TGTGCCAGCAGTGAAATTGTTCAGGGTTTCTACGAGCAGTACTTC.